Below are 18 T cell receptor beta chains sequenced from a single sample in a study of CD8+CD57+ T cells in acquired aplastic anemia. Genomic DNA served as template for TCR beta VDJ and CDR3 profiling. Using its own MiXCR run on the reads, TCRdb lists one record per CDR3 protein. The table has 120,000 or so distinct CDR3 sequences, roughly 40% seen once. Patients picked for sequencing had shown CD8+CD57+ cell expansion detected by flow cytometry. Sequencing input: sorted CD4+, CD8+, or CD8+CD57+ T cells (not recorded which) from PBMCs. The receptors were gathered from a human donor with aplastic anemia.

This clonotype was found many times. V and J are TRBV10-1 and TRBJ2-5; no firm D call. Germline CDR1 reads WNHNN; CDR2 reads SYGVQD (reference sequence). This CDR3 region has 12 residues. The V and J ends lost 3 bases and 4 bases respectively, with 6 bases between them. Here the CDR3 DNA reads TGCGCCAGCAGTGACAGCACAGAGACCCAGTACTTC. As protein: CASSDSTETQYF.

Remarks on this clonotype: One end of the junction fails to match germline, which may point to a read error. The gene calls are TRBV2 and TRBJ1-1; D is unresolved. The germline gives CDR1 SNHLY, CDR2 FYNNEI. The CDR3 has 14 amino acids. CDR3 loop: CASSEGRKNTEAFF. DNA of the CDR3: TGTGCCAGTAGTGAGGGCAGGAAGAACACTGAAGCTTTCTTT.

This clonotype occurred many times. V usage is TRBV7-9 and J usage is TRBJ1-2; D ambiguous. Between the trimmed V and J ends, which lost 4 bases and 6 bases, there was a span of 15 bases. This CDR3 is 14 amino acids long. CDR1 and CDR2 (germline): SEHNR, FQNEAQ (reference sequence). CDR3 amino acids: CASSSNGLQNGYTF. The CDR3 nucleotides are TGTGCCAGCAGCTCAAACGGACTCCAGAATGGCTACACCTTC.

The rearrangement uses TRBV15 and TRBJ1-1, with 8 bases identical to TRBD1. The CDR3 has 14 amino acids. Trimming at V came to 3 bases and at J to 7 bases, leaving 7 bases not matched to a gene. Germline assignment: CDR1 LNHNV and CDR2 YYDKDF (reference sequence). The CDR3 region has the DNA TGTGCCACCAGCAGCTACAGGGGGAAAGTTGAAGCTTTCTTT. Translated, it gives CATSSYRGKVEAFF.

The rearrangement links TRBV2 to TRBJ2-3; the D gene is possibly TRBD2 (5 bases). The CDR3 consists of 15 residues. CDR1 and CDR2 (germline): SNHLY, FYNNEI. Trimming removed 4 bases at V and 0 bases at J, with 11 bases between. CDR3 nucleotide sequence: TGTGCCAGCAGTGGGCGGGCTGCTAGCACAGATACGCAGTATTTT. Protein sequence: CASSGRAASTDTQYF.

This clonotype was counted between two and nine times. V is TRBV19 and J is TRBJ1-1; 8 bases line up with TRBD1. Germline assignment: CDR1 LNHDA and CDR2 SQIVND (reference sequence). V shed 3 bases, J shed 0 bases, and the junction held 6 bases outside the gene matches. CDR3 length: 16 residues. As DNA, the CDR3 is TGTGCCAGTAGTATGGACAGGGAAGGGATGAACACTGAAGCTTTCTTT. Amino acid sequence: CASSMDREGMNTEAFF.

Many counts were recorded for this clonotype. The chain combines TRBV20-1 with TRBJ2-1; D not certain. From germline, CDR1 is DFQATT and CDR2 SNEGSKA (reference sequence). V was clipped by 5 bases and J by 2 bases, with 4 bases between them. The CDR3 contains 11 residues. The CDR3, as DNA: TGCAGTGCTGGGACCTACAATGAGCAGTTCTTC. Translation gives CSAGTYNEQFF.

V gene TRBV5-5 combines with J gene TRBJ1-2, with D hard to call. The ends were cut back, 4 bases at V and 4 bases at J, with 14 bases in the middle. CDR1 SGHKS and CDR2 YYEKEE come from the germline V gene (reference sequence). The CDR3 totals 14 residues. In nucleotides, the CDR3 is TGTGCCAGCAGCGCAACGGACCGACTCTATGGCTACACCTTC. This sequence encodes CASSATDRLYGYTF.

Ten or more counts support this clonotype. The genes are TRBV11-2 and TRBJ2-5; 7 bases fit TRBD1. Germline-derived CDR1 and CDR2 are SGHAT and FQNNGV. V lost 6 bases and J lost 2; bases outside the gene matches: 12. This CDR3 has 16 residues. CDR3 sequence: CASSIVTGTAQETQYF. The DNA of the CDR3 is TGTGCCAGCAGTATTGTGACCGGGACAGCACAAGAGACCCAGTACTTC.

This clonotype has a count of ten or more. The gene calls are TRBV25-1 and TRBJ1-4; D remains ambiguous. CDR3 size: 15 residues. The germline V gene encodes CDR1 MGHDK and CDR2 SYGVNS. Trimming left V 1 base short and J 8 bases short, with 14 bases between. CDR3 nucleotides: TGTGCCAGCAGTGAATCCGGCCAGTTACGAGAAAAACTGTTTTTT. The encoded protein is CASSESGQLREKLFF.

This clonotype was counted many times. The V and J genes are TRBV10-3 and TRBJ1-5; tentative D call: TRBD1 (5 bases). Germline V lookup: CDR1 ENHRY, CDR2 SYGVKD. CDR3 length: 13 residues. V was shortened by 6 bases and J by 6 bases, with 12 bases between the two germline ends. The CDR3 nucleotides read TGTGCCATCAGCGCAGGGTTGGCTCAGCCCCAGCATTTT. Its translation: CAISAGLAQPQHF.

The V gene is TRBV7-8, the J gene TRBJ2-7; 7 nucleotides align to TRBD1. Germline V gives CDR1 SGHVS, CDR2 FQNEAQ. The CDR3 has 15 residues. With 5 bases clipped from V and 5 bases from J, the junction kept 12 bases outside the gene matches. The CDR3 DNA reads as TGTGCCAGCAGCGGGCGAGCCGGGACAGTAAACGAGCAGTACTTC. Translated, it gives CASSGRAGTVNEQYF.

CDR3 sequence (DNA): TGTGCCACCAGCAGAGATATCGAAACTGAAGCTTTCTTT. Its protein product is CATSRDIETEAFF. The chain combines TRBV15 with TRBJ1-1; D unclear. Germline V gene data show CDR1 as LNHNV and CDR2 as YYDKDF (reference sequence). Between the trimmed V and J ends, which lost 0 bases and 5 bases, there was a span of 7 bases. The CDR3 extends over 13 amino acids.

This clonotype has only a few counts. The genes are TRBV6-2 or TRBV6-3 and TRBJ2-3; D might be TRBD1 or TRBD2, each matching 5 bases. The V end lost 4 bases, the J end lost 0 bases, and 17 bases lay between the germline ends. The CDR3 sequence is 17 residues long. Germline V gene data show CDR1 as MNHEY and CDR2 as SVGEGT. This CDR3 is CASSFDWGTVSTDTQYF. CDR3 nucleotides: TGTGCCAGCAGTTTTGATTGGGGGACGGTAAGCACAGATACGCAGTATTTT.

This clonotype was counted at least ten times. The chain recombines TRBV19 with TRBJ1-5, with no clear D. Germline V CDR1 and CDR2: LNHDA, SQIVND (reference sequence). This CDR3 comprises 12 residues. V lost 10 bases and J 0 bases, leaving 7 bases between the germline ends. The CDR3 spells CATGFSNQPQHF. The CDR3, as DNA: TGTGCCACCGGCTTTAGCAATCAGCCCCAGCATTTT.

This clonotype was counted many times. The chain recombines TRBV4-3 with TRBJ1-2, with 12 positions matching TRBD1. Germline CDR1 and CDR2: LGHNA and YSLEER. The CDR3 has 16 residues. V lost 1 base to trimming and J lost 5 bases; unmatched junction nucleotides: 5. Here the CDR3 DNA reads TGCGCCAGCAGCCAAGGGGGACAGGGGGCGTTTTATGGCTACACCTTC. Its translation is CASSQGGQGAFYGYTF.

CDR3 nucleotides: TGCGCCAGCAGTGAGGGCAGGGCCCCCTACGAGCAGTACTTC. It specifies CASSEGRAPYEQYF. The genes are TRBV10-2 and TRBJ2-7, with D tentatively TRBD1 (5 bases). This CDR3 region has 14 residues. Germline assignment: CDR1 WSHSY and CDR2 SAAADI. V was shortened by 2 bases and J by 2 bases, with 10 bases between the two germline ends.

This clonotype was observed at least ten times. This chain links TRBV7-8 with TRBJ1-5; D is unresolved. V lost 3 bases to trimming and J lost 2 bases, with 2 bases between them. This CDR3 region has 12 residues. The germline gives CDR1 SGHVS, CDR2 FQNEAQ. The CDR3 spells CASSLGNQPQHF. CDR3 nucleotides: TGTGCCAGCAGCTTGGGCAATCAGCCCCAGCATTTT.